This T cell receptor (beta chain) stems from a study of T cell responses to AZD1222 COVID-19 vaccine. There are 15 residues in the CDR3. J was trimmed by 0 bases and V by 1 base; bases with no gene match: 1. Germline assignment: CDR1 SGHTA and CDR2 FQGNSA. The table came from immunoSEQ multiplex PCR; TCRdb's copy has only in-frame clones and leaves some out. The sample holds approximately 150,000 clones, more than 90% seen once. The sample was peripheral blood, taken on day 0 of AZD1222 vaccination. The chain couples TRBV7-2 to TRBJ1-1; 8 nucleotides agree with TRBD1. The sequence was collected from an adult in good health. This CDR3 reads CASSLGTGMNTEAFF. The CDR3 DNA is TGTGCCAGCAGCTTAGGGACAGGGATGAACACTGAAGCTTTCTTT.